Presented here are 25 T cell receptor beta chains from one specimen sequenced in a study of T cell changes during pregnancy in multiple sclerosis. Data came from immunoSEQ multiplex PCR; TCRdb stores just in-frame clones and leaves some out. The data show around 70,000 clones, roughly 92% seen once. This specimen consisted of peripheral blood, obtained after pregnancy. The receptors come from a female donor in good health, enrolled as a control in a pregnancy study.

This clone was counted a single time. The J gene is TRBJ2-7, the V gene TRBV11-2; the D gene is possibly TRBD2 (6 bases). The CDR3 consists of 19 residues. Germline V gives CDR1 SGHAT, CDR2 FQNNGV. V lost 3 bases and J 1 base, leaving 25 bases between the germline ends. CDR3 coding DNA: TGTGCCAGCAGCTTTAATATCGCCCCCCTCGCCCGGGAGTCCTACGAGCAGTACTTC. Translating it yields CASSFNIAPLARESYEQYF.

V usage is TRBV5-1 and J usage is TRBJ1-2, with 7 bases aligning to TRBD1. The V gene end was trimmed by 3 bases and the J gene end by 5 bases; junction bases not matched to a gene: 10. Per the germline V gene, CDR1 is SGHRS and CDR2 is YFSETQ. This CDR3 is 15 amino acids long. CDR3 bases: TGCGCCAGCAGCTCGTTGACACAGGGGATATATGGCTACACCTTC. Protein: CASSSLTQGIYGYTF.

V usage is TRBV5-6 and J usage is TRBJ1-2; no clear D. Germline V gives CDR1 SGHDT, CDR2 YYEEEE. The CDR3 is 15 amino acids. Trimming took 0 bases from V and 7 from J, leaving 16 bases between them. The CDR3 is CASSLANWGGAGYTF. The CDR3 nucleotides are TGTGCCAGCAGCTTGGCAAATTGGGGAGGCGCTGGCTACACCTTC.

The V gene is TRBV2, the J gene TRBJ2-1; 7 nucleotides align to TRBD2. Germline V gives CDR1 SNHLY, CDR2 FYNNEI. The length of the CDR3 is 11 residues. The J segment lost 13 bases and the V segment lost 7 bases, leaving 7 bases of the junction unmatched. In DNA form, the CDR3 reads TGTGCCAGCAAAACGTGGACTAGTCAGTTCTTC. As protein: CASKTWTSQFF.

This chain links TRBV5-4 with TRBJ2-7, with D perhaps TRBD2 (6 bases). The CDR3 loop spans 16 amino acids. V lost 3 bases to trimming and J lost 1 base, with 17 bases between them. Germline V gene data show CDR1 as SGHNT and CDR2 as YYREEE (reference sequence). CDR3 sequence reads: CASSSSVWGDSYEQYF. DNA of the CDR3: TGTGCCAGCAGCTCATCAGTCTGGGGGGATTCCTACGAGCAGTACTTC.

V is TRBV5-5 and J is TRBJ2-6; D may be TRBD1 (6 bases). CDR1 and CDR2 (germline): SGHKS, YYEKEE (reference sequence). Deletions cut 5 bases from V and 0 bases from J, with 21 bases between. The CDR3 consists of 19 residues. The CDR3 spells CASRPNRDTLYSGANVLTF. CDR3 bases: TGTGCCAGCAGACCTAACAGGGACACCCTATACTCTGGGGCCAACGTCCTGACTTTC.

The J gene is TRBJ1-1, the V gene TRBV18; a possible D gene is TRBD1 (5 bases). The length of the CDR3 is 13 residues. V shed 3 bases and J shed 1 base, with 6 bases lying between them. The germline V gene has CDR1 KGHSH and CDR2 LQKENI. This CDR3 is CASSPGGNTEAFF. The CDR3 bases are TGTGCCAGCTCACCCGGGGGGAACACTGAAGCTTTCTTT. Based on the CDR3 plus reference TRBV18 and TRBJ1-1, the full variable domain is NAGVMQNPRHLVRRRGQEARLRCSPMKGHSHVYWYRQLPEEGLKFMVYLQKENIIDESGMPKERFSAEFPKEGPSILRIQQVVRGDSAAYFCASSPGGNTEAFFGQGTRLTVV.

J is TRBJ2-3 and V is TRBV7-2; TRBD1 matches at 7 bases. The CDR3 sequence is 15 residues long. Trimming cost V 5 bases and J 3 bases; bases outside gene matches: 8. The germline CDR1 and CDR2 sequences are SGHTA and FQGNSA. CDR3: CASSQGQARTDTQYF. The CDR3 DNA is TGTGCCAGCAGCCAAGGACAGGCTCGGACAGATACGCAGTATTTT.

The chain combines TRBV28 with TRBJ2-1; TRBD2 aligns across 10 bases. V lost 3 bases and J lost 5; bases outside the gene matches: 4. Looked up from germline, CDR1 is MDHEN and CDR2 is SYDVKM. This CDR3 comprises 15 residues. CDR3 region: CASSFQLAGNNEQFF. CDR3 coding DNA: TGTGCCAGCAGTTTCCAACTAGCGGGGAACAATGAGCAGTTCTTC.

This clone appeared a single time. The genes are TRBV9 and TRBJ2-2; 10 positions match TRBD2. CDR1 is SGDLS, CDR2 YYNGEE, per germline. This CDR3 has 18 amino acids. V lost 0 bases to trimming and J lost 0 bases; unmatched junction nucleotides: 5. DNA for the CDR3: TGTGCCAGCAGCGTAGGGCCTAGCGGGGGCCCGAACACCGGGGAGCTGTTTTTT. Its protein product is CASSVGPSGGPNTGELFF.

V is TRBV4-1 and J is TRBJ2-3, with TRBD1 matching over 7 bases. Germline-derived CDR1 and CDR2 are MGHRA and YSYEKL. CDR3 length: 14 residues. The V gene end was trimmed by 4 bases and the J gene end by 4 bases; junction bases not matched to a gene: 5. Here the CDR3 DNA reads TGCGCCAGCAGCCGCCAGACAGGGCCAGATACGCAGTATTTT. This encodes CASSRQTGPDTQYF.

The rearrangement links TRBV7-8 to TRBJ2-5; TRBD2 matches at 12 bases. The length of the CDR3 is 16 residues. CDR1 SGHVS and CDR2 FQNEAQ come from the germline V gene. Losses at the gene ends were 0 bases for V and 4 bases for J; bases not matched to a gene: 3. CDR3 DNA: TGTGCCAGCAGCTTAGCGACTAGCGGGGGCCGAGAGACCCAGTACTTC. Translated, it gives CASSLATSGGRETQYF.

This chain uses TRBV5-4 with TRBJ2-7, with D possibly TRBD1 on 6 matching bases. The CDR3 covers 13 residues. Germline V gives CDR1 SGHNT, CDR2 YYREEE (reference sequence). The V end was cut by 1 base, the J end by 9 bases, with 14 bases between. For the CDR3, the DNA is TGTGCCAGCAGCTTGCCAGGGGCGCACAGGCAGTACTTC. The encoded protein is CASSLPGAHRQYF.

CDR3 nucleotide sequence: TGTGCCAGCAGCTTGGGACTAGAGGGTGGGCAGTACTTC. This translates into CASSLGLEGGQYF. The V call is TRBV11-2, the J call TRBJ2-7; 8 nucleotides match TRBD2. After removal of 3 bases from V and 9 bases from J, the junction contained 7 bases not matched to a gene. Germline V gene lookup returns CDR1 SGHAT and CDR2 FQNNGV. The CDR3 totals 13 residues.

On this clone itself: One end of the junction does not line up with germline, which may come from a read error. The rearrangement joins TRBV7-2 to TRBJ1-6; maybe TRBD1 (6 bases). The length of the CDR3 is 13 residues. In germline, CDR1 is SGHTA, CDR2 FQGNSA. This CDR3 is CASRTGEGSTLHF. The CDR3 nucleotides are TGTGCCAGCAGGACAGGCGAGGGTTCAACCCTCCACTTT.

The chain uses TRBV7-2 and TRBJ2-5; 7 bases agree with TRBD2. Germline trimming cut 5 bases from V and 1 base from J; bases unmatched to any gene: 16. Germline-derived CDR1 and CDR2 are SGHTA and FQGNSA. This CDR3 comprises 18 residues. The DNA for the CDR3 is TGTGCCAGCAGCGGAGGAGGGGTGGCGGGAGACCCCCAAGAGACCCAGTACTTC. This translates into CASSGGGVAGDPQETQYF.

The chain has TRBV6-5 and TRBJ1-5, with TRBD1 as a possible D gene (6 bases). V was shortened by 5 bases and J by 9 bases, with 14 bases between the two germline ends. The CDR3 extends over 13 amino acids. From germline, CDR1 is MNHEY and CDR2 SVGAGI. CDR3 sequence (DNA): TGTGCCAGCAGTCCGAACAGGGAATGGCCCCAGCATTTT. Its protein is CASSPNREWPQHF.

This sequence joins TRBV4-1 and TRBJ2-5; D is unresolved. This CDR3 has 13 amino acids. CDR1 is MGHRA and CDR2 is YSYEKL in the germline V gene. V lost 2 bases to trimming and J lost 2 bases, with 6 bases between them. CDR3 loop: CASSQWQQETQYF. The CDR3 DNA reads TGCGCCAGCAGCCAATGGCAGCAAGAGACCCAGTACTTC.

The V and J genes are TRBV29-1 and TRBJ2-7; the D gene is possibly TRBD1 (6 bases). Looked up from germline, CDR1 is SQVTM and CDR2 is ANQGSEA. Trimming cost V 2 bases and J 6 bases, with 14 bases left between them. This CDR3 contains 13 residues. The CDR3 DNA reads as TGCAGCGTTGAAAACGTAATACAGGGCGAGCAGTACTTC. It encodes CSVENVIQGEQYF.

The chain joins TRBV7-8 to TRBJ1-5; 8 bases line up with TRBD1. V was clipped by 1 base and J by 7 bases; unmatched bases: 9. This CDR3 is 16 amino acids long. Germline V CDR1 and CDR2: SGHVS, FQNEAQ. The CDR3 bases are TGTGCCAGCAGCTTAGGAGTTGGACAGGGAACCCAGCCCCAGCATTTT. Amino acids: CASSLGVGQGTQPQHF.

The chain has TRBV11-2 and TRBJ1-4; D remains unclear. Germline CDR1 is SGHAT and CDR2 is FQNNGV. Trimming removed 2 bases from V and 8 bases from J, with 12 bases in between. The CDR3 is 14 amino acids. The CDR3 coding sequence is TGTGCCAGCAGCTTACGGGGTAATGGCGAAAAACTGTTTTTT. Protein: CASSLRGNGEKLFF.

The rearrangement joins TRBV27 to TRBJ1-5; a weak D match, TRBD1 (6 bases). Looked up from germline, CDR1 is MNHEY and CDR2 is SMNVEV (reference sequence). The V end lost 3 bases, the J end lost 5 bases, and 11 bases lay between the germline ends. The CDR3 runs to 14 residues. Written as DNA, the CDR3 is TGTGCCAGCAGTTTCCGCAGGGGCGATCAGCCCCAGCATTTT. Amino acid sequence: CASSFRRGDQPQHF.

The genes are TRBV13 and TRBJ2-3; weak D call: TRBD2 (6 bases). The germline V gene encodes CDR1 PRHDT and CDR2 FYEKMQ (reference sequence). V gave up 5 bases and J gave up 4 bases, with 13 bases separating them. There are 14 residues in the CDR3. The CDR3 here is CASSMWEVADTQYF. The CDR3 DNA reads as TGTGCCAGCAGCATGTGGGAGGTCGCAGATACGCAGTATTTT.

This clone was seen a single time. The chain joins TRBV11-2 to TRBJ2-1; the match to TRBD2 covers 10 bases. This CDR3 comprises 17 residues. Germline CDR1 SGHAT, CDR2 FQNNGV. V lost 2 bases and J lost 0; bases outside the gene matches: 4. CDR3 sequence reads: CASSLRASGSSYNEQFF. The CDR3 nucleotides read TGTGCCAGCAGCTTAAGGGCTAGCGGGAGCTCCTACAATGAGCAGTTCTTC.

The gene calls are TRBV4-3 and TRBJ2-1; TRBD2 might be the D (6 bases). The CDR3 contains 17 residues. Germline CDR1 reads LGHNA; CDR2 reads YSLEER. V was shortened by 1 base and J by 7 bases, with 20 bases between the two germline ends. Written as DNA, the CDR3 is TGCGCCAGCAGCCAAGGCCCGGCGGGGAGGCTCTATAATGAGCAGTTCTTC. Its protein product is CASSQGPAGRLYNEQFF.